The present T cell receptor (beta chain) was sequenced within a study of graft-versus-host responses after intestinal transplantation. Study background: Multivisceral, liver-intestinal, or isolated intestinal grafts were transplanted into recipients. All recipients got anti-thymocyte globulin induction, then tacrolimus and steroids for three to four years. Overall study results and limits: Analysis identified GvH clones in recipient marrow, with some appearing first in ileum or blood. Allografts of one patient group, those with graft-donor T cell macrochimerism, had high graft-versus-host to host-versus-graft clonal ratios.

The method was immunoSEQ multiplex PCR; TCRdb's version includes in-frame clones alone and lacks a portion of them. The sample contains about 98,000 clones, around 86% of which appear only once. V was pared by 8 bases and J by 7 bases, with 11 bases between. The CDR3 covers 12 residues. CDR1 is SNHLY, CDR2 FYNNEI, per germline. Points on this clone: Its target is not known.

Source: PBMCs, taken 255 days after intestinal transplant. The sequence came from a human patient who received an intestinal transplant, so some T cells may come from the graft donor. The chain carries TRBV2 and TRBJ1-4; tentatively, D is TRBD1 (6 bases). The CDR3: CASGQGSEKLFF. The CDR3 DNA reads as TGTGCCAGCGGGCAGGGGAGTGAAAAACTGTTTTTT.